What follows describes a single T cell receptor beta chain. This CDR3 has 15 residues. V gave up 5 bases and J gave up 1 base, with 9 bases separating them. The germline V gene has CDR1 MNHEY and CDR2 SVGEGT. Assay: immunoSEQ multiplex PCR; the TCRdb copy retains only in-frame clones and omits some. The sample has roughly 170,000 clones; about 94% are singletons. This sample is drawn from a study of control samples from healthy donors and cancer patients. This sequence originates from a woman in her sixties or seventies in good health. The chain carries TRBV6-2 or TRBV6-3 and TRBJ1-6; perhaps TRBD1 as D (5 bases). The specimen was blood. The CDR3 loop reads CASSDQGSYNSPLHF. In DNA form, the CDR3 reads TGTGCCAGCAGTGACCAGGGATCCTATAATTCACCCCTCCACTTT.